This T cell receptor beta chain was retrieved from a study of blood T cell repertoires in COVID-19. The wider study: Spain, Italy and the United States supplied samples that represented acute and convalescent COVID-19. The analysed material was cDNA or gDNA that came from T cells, B-cell-depleted T cells, or PBMCs.

Authors' processing steps: By means of reference gene primer amplification, nucleated cell counts were estimated. Clones were read by immunoSEQ multiplex PCR, and TCRdb kept only the in-frame ones, dropping some. V and J calls and clone size are copied from that table; D and trimming were computed from the DNA. Found here are about 240,000 clones, 82% of them singletons; the top ten hold 12%. The V and J ends lost 7 bases and 0 bases, in that order; junction bases with no gene match: 8. CDR3 size: 14 residues. Germline CDR1 and CDR2: SQVTM and ANQGSEA. This receptor was identified in an older woman with active or convalescent COVID-19. Sequenced: peripheral blood. V and J are TRBV29-1 and TRBJ2-7; 8 bases map to TRBD2. This CDR3 is CSARGGKSSYEQYF. The CDR3 coding sequence is TGCAGCGCCCGGGGGGGGAAGAGCTCCTACGAGCAGTACTTC.